This T cell receptor beta chain was recorded in a study of OX40 agonist ivuxolimab in advanced cancers. Study as a whole: Ivuxolimab, which patients received intravenously every 2 weeks, was dosed at 0.01 to 10 mg/kg. Findings and caveats of the study: There was clonal expansion of CD4+ and CD8+ blood T cells by week 6 at 0.1 to 3.0 mg/kg. On average, CD8+ T cells showed a greater number of expanded clones than CD4+.

This CDR3 spans 13 amino acids. Trimming took off 5 bases at V and 3 bases at J, with 9 bases between the two ends. Germline values: CDR1 SEHNR, CDR2 FQNEAQ (reference sequence). Here immunoSEQ multiplex PCR was the method, and the copy in TCRdb shows in-frame clones only, minus some. Seen here are some 74,000 clones, over 75% observed once, and the top ten hold 0.53%. This clone is a singleton in its sample. Antigen specificity is unknown. The TCR sequence derives from an adult with an advanced solid tumor such as melanoma, head and neck, liver or kidney cancer. J is TRBJ2-3 and V is TRBV7-9; no reliable D call. The source was CD4+ or CD8+ T cells sorted from blood, collected in a trial of the OX40 agonist ivuxolimab. The CDR3 reads CASSGRPTDTQYF. The CDR3 DNA is TGTGCCAGCAGCGGCAGACCAACAGATACGCAGTATTTT.